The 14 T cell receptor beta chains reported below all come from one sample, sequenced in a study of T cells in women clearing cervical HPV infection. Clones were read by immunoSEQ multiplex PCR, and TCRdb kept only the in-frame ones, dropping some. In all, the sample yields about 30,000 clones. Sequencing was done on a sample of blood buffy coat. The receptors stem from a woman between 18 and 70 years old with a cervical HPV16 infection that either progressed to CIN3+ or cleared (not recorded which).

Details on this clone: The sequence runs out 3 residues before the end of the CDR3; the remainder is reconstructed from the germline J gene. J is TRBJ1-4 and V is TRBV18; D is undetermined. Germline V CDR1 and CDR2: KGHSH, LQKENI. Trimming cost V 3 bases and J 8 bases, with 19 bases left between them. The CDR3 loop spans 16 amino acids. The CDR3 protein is CASSPAWAFQQEKLFF. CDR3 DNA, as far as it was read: TGTGCCAGCTCACCGGCTTGGGCTTTTCAGCAGGAAAAA.

The CDR3 is CASSPLSTDTQYF. Incomplete CDR3 DNA: TGTGCCAGCAGCCCCCTTAGCACGGATACC. The chain carries TRBV7-2 and TRBJ2-5; D not resolved. The CDR3 end lies 3 residues beyond the end of the read and is filled in from the germline J gene. Germline V gene lookup returns CDR1 SGHTA and CDR2 FQGNSA. There are 13 residues in the CDR3.

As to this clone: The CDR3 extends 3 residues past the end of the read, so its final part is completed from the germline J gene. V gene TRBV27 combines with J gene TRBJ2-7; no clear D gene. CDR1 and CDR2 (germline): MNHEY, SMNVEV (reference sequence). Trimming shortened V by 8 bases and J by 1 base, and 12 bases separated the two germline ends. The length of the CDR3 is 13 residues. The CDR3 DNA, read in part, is TGTGCCAGCGCCAACAGTTGGTCCTACGAG. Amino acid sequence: CASANSWSYE. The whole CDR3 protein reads CASANSWSYEQYF.

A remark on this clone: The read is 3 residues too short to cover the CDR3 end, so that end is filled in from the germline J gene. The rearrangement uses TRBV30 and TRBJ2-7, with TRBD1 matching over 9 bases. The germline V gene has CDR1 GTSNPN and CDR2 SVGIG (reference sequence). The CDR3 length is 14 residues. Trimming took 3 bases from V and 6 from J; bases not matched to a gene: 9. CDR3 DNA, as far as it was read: TGTGCCTGGAGATCCGGGACAGGGCGGACCGAG. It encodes CAWRSGTGRTE. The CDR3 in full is CAWRSGTGRTEQYF.

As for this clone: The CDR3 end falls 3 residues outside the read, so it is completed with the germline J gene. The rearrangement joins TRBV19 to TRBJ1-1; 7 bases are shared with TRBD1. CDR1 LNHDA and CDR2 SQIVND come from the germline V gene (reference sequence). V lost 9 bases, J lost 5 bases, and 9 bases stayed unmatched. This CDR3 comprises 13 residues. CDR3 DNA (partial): TGTGCCAGCCTAGGGGGCAGGTGGACTGAA. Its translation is CASLGGRWTE. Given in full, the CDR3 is CASLGGRWTEAFF.

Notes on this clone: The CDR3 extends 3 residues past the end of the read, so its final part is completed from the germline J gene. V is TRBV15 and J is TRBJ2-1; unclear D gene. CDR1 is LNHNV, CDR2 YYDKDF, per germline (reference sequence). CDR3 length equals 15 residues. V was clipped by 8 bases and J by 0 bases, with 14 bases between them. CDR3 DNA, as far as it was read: TGTGCCACCGGCGAGAGGTCTAGCTCCTACAATGAG. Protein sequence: CATGERSSSYNE. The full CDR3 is CATGERSSSYNEQFF.

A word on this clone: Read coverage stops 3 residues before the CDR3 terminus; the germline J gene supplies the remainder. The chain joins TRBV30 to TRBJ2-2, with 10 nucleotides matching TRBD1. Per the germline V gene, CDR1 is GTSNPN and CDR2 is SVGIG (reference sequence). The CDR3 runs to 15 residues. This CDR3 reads CAWSDWDRGKEKLFF. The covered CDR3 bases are TGTGCCTGGAGTGACTGGGACAGGGGAAAAGAAAAG.

The CDR3 sequence: CASSDRGLNTEAFF. The CDR3 bases that were read are TGTGCCAGCAGTGACAGGGGTCTGAACACTGAA. The chain links TRBV6-1 to TRBJ1-1, with D possibly matching TRBD1 (6 bases). With the read ending 3 residues before the CDR3 end, the germline J gene is used to fill in that end. The V end was cut by 3 bases, the J end by 0 bases, with 8 bases between. The germline CDR1 and CDR2 sequences are MNHNS and SASEGT. The CDR3 spans 14 residues.

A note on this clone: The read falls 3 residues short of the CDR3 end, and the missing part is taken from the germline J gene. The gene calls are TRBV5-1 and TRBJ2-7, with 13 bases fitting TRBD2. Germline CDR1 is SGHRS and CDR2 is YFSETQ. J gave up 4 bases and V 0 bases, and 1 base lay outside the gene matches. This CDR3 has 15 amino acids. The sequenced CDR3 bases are TGCGCCAGCAGCTTGGAACTAGCGGGAGGGTACGAG. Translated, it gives CASSLELAGGYE. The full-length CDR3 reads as CASSLELAGGYEQYF.

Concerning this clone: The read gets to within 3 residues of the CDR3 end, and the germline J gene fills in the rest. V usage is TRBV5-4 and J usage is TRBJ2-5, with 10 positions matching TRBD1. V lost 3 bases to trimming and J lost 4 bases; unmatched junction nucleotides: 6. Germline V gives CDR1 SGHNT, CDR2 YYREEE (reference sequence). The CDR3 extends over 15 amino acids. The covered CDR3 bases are TGTGCCAGCAGCTGGGGGACAGGGGAGGTAGAGACC. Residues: CASSWGTGEVET. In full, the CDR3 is CASSWGTGEVETQYF.

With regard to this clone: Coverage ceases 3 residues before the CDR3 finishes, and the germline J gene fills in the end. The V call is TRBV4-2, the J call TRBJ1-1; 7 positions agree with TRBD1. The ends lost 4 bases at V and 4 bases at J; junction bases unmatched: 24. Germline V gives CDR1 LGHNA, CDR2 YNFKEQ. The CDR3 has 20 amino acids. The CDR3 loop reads CASSPVVVTGTVGRATEAFF. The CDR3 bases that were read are TGTGCCAGCAGCCCCGTGGTCGTAACCGGGACAGTCGGTAGGGCCACTGAA.

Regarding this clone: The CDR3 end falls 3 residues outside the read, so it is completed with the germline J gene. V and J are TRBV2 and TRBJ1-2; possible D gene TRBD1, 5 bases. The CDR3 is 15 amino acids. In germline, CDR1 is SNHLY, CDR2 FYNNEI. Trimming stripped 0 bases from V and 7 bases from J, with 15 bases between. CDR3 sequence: CASSEASGREGGYTF. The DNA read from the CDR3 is TGTGCCAGCAGTGAAGCCTCGGGCAGGGAGGGTGGC.

CDR3 DNA, as far as it was read: TGTGCCAGCAGCTTAGGCGGAGAGACC. It encodes CASSLGGET. The entire CDR3 is CASSLGGETAFF. The chain is built from TRBV7-7 and TRBJ1-1; D uncertain. The CDR3 is cut off 3 residues early in the read; its end comes from the germline J gene. The CDR3 spans 12 residues. The germline CDR1 and CDR2 sequences are SSHAT and FNYEAQ (reference sequence).

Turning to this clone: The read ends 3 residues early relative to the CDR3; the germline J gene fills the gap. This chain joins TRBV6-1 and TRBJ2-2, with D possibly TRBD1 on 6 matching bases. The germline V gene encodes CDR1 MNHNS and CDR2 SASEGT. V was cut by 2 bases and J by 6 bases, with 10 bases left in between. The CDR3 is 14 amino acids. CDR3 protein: CASSEFRGAGELFF. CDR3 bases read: TGTGCCAGCAGTGAATTCAGGGGTGCCGGGGAG.